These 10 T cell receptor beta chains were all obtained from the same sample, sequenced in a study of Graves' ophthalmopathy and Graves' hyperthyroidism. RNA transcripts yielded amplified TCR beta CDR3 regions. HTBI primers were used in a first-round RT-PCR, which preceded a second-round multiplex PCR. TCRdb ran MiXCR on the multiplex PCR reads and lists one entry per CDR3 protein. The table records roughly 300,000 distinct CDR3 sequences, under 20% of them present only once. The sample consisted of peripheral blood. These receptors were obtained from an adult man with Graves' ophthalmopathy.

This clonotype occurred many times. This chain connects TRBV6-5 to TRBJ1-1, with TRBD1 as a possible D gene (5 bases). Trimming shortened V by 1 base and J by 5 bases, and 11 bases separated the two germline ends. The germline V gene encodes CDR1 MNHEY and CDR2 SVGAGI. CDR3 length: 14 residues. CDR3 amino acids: CASSYWAGSTEAFF. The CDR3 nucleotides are TGTGCCAGCAGTTACTGGGCAGGGAGTACTGAAGCTTTCTTT.

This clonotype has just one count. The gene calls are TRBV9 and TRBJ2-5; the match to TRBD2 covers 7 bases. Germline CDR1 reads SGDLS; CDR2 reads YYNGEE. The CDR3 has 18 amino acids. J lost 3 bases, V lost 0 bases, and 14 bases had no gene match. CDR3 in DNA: TGTGCCAGCAGCGTAGCGGGTTGGGGCGGGGGAACCGAAGAGACCCAGTACTTC. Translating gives CASSVAGWGGGTEETQYF.

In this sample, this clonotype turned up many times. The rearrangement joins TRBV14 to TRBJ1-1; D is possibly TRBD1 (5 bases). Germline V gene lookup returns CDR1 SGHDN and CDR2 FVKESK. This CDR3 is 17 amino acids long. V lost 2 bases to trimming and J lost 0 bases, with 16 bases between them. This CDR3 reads CASSQIRGGSMNTEAFF. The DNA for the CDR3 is TGTGCCAGCAGCCAAATCCGGGGCGGATCAATGAACACTGAAGCTTTCTTT.

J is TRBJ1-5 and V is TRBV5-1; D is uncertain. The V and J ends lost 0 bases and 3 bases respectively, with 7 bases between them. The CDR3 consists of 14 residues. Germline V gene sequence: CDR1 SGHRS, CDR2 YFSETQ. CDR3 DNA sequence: TGCGCCAGCAGCTTGGGACACCCCAATCAGCCCCAGCATTTT. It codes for CASSLGHPNQPQHF.

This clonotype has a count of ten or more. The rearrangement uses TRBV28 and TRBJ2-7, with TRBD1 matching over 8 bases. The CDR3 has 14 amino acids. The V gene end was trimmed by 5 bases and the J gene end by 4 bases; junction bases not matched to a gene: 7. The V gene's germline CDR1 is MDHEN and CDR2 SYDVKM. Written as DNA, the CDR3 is TGTGCCAGCAGTGCCGACAGGGGAGCGTACGAGCAGTACTTC. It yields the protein CASSADRGAYEQYF.

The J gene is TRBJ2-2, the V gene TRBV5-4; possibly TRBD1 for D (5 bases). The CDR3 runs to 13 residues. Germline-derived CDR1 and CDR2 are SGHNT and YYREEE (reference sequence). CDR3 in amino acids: CASRGATTGELFF. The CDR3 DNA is TGTGCGAGCCGTGGGGCTACTACCGGGGAGCTGTTTTTT.

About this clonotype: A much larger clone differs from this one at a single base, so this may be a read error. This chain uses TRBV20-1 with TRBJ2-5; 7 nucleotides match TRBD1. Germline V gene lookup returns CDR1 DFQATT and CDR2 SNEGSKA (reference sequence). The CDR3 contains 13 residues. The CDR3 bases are TGCAGTGCCCCCCGGGACAGACAAGAGACCCTGTACTTC. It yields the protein CSAPRDRQETLYF.

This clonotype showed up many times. The CDR3 coding sequence is TGTGCCAGCAGCCCCCTAGCGGGGGTGGAGACCCAGTACTTC. Translating it yields CASSPLAGVETQYF. The chain couples TRBV7-2 to TRBJ2-5; 10 bases are a match to TRBD2. Germline V lookup: CDR1 SGHTA, CDR2 FQGNSA. V lost 5 bases and J lost 5; bases outside the gene matches: 5. This CDR3 is 14 amino acids long.

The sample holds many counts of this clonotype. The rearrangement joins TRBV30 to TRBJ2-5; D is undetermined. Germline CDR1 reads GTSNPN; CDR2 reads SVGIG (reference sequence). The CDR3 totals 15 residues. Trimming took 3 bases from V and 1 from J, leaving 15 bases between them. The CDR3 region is CAWSVWASRQETQYF. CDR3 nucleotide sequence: TGTGCCTGGAGCGTGTGGGCGTCCCGCCAAGAGACCCAGTACTTC.

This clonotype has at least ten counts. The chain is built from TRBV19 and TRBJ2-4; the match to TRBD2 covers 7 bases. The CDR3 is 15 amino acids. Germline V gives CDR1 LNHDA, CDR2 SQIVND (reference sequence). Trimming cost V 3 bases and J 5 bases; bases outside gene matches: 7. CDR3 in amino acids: CASSISSGAENIQYF. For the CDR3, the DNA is TGTGCCAGTAGTATTAGCAGCGGGGCGGAAAACATTCAGTACTTC.